This T cell receptor beta chain was retrieved from a study of neurological immune-mediated disorders (dated by TCRdb to about 2019). Some background on the complete study: Among the approximately 34 multiple sclerosis patients, relapsing-remitting MS accounted for 31 and secondary progressive MS accounted for 3. Using UMI-based sequencing, the study compared peripheral blood TCR-beta repertoires from patients with HTLV-I-associated myelopathy (HAM/TSP), patients with multiple sclerosis, and healthy controls. The 95 to 110 TCR-beta libraries covered PBMC samples along with longitudinal samples, technical triplicates, and paired sorted CD4+ and CD8+ T-cell subsets. The cohort included 60 to 75 subjects: approximately 15 with HAM/TSP, about 34 with multiple sclerosis, and 20 or so healthy controls. Broad study findings and their caveats: In a phylogenetic analysis, the repertoires of 18 out of 34 MS patients fell into a single cluster of related CDR3 sequences, pointing to a possible signature at the repertoire level. TCR clonal expansion was highest in HAM/TSP patients and lowest in MS patients, with MS patients falling below even healthy controls. No identical CDR3 amino acid sequences were found to be shared among expanded clones across subjects, suggesting that TCR-beta repertoires were private in all groups. No clinical or MRI features were associated with the MS cluster, and the authors said that larger cohorts are needed.

This clonotype came up many times. The target of this receptor is not known. Nothing much larger sits one base from this clone, and base qualities are not available. From its cysteine to its phenylalanine, the CDR3 spans 13 amino acids. Only the CDR3 portion is preserved as DNA: 39 bases, with reading frame beginning at the first base. At the junction V is shortened by 1 base and J by 5 bases, with 11 bases in between. CDR1 and CDR2, looked up from the germline V gene (reference sequence), are DFQATT and SNEGSKA. cDNA synthesis used template-switch 5'RACE with a primer carrying a 10-nucleotide random unique molecular identifier tagging each TCR transcript. Each sequencing run produced over 200 million TCR-beta sequences covering 15-18 subjects. Total RNA was extracted with the RNeasy kit. The KAPA Real-time Library Amplification kit was used to amplify TCR-beta VDJ regions with primers for the TCR constant region and the 5'RACE anchor. Sample indexes and Illumina adaptors were added in a first PCR, and a second PCR then increased library yield. After purification with Ampure beads, the TCR product of roughly 650 bp was size-selected on a 2% E-gel SizeSelection system. Library quality was checked on a Bioanalyzer, concentration was measured with Qubit, and libraries were quantified with the Kapa Library Quantification kit before pooling. An Illumina HiSeq 2500 was used to sequence the libraries paired-end at 2 x 150 bp. To increase sequence diversity, about 25-31% phiX was spiked into each library pool. In the paper's pipeline: Quality-filtered reads were processed with the UMI-based MiGEC pipeline, and over 80% of raw TCR sequences were removed by the MiGEC pipeline during error correction. VDJ genes were aligned to IMGT germline references, and each clonotype was defined by a unique CDR3 amino acid sequence together with V-J genes. VDJtools evaluated clonal expansion, Shannon diversity and CDR3 relatedness (CalcPairwiseDistances, ClusterSamples); CLCbio workbench built phylogenetic trees. A clone was classed as expanded if it had 8 or more unique UMIs, a cutoff based on coefficient-of-variation modelling across technical triplicates. TCRdb handled the public reads itself, with Q25 trimming in fastp and clone calling in MiXCR, and kept productive beta chains. Rows are combined by CDR3 protein, so each entry shows the most common genes and DNA. TCRdb, not the original authors, processed these V and J calls. Recorded for this sample are about 66,000 distinct CDR3 sequences; around 3.9% of them occurred a single time. About 1.5% of the sample lies in the top ten.

For the unsorted PBMC libraries, 2 million PBMCs were stored in RNAlater at -80 degrees C until RNA extraction and were used to generate the libraries. The multiple sclerosis patients were enrolled in a US clinical protocol that used magnetic resonance imaging to evaluate disease progression. Peripheral blood was subjected to Ficoll-Hypaque density gradient centrifugation to isolate PBMCs, which were then cryopreserved in liquid nitrogen. This receptor was taken from a man aged 30 to 45 with multiple sclerosis. The sample taken for sequencing was PBMCs. The sequence links TRBV20-1 to TRBJ1-2; perhaps TRBD1 is the D gene, with 5 bases matching. CDR3 protein: CSARVGGGYGYTF. The DNA reads as follows: TGCAGTGCTAGAGTGGGGGGTGGGTATGGCTACACCTTC.